The sequence of this T cell receptor beta chain was determined in a study of T-cell reconstitution after alpha-beta-depleted transplantation in children. Study-wide results and limits: Several patients had high TCRbeta diversity at day 60; it came from surviving recipient T cells and thymic progenitors.

The authors prepared the TCRbeta library with unique molecular identifiers. Via MiXCR, TCRdb re-called the PCR reads, giving one row per CDR3 protein. The sample carries around 800,000 distinct CDR3 sequences, about 16% recorded once. Concerning this clonotype: Its target is not known.

The receptor was derived from a male patient under 18 who had a stem cell transplant for acute lymphoblastic leukemia, so the T cells may come from the graft donor. The sample consisted of PBMCs, mostly from graft donor cells, taken 360 days after TCRalphabeta/CD19-depleted stem cell transplant.

The CDR3 is CSARDWDAGANVLTF. As DNA, the CDR3 is TGCAGTGCTAGAGATTGGGACGCTGGGGCCAACGTCCTGACTTTC. The chain carries TRBV20-1 and TRBJ2-6; D possibly uses TRBD1 or TRBD2 (5 bases each). Trimming took 0 bases from V and 2 from J, leaving 8 bases between them. The CDR3 extends over 15 amino acids. CDR1 is DFQATT, CDR2 SNEGSKA, per germline (reference sequence).